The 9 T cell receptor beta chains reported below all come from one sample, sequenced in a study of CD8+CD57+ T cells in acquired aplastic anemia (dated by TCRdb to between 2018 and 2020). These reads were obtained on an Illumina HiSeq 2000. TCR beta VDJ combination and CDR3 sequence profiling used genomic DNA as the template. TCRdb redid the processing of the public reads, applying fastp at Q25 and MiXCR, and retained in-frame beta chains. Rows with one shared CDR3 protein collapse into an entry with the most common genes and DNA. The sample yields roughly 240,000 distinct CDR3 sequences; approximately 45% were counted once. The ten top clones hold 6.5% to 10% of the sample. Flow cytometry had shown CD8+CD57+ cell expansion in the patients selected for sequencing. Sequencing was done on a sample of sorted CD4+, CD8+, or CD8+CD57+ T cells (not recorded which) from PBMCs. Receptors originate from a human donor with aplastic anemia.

The CDR3 DNA is TGCAGCGTTTCGGGACAGGGTAATGGCTACACCTTC. This translates into CSVSGQGNGYTF. V usage is TRBV29-1 and J usage is TRBJ1-2; 9 nucleotides match TRBD1. CDR3 length: 12 residues. Trimming at V came to 5 bases and at J to 6 bases, leaving 4 bases not matched to a gene. The V gene's germline CDR1 is SQVTM and CDR2 ANQGSEA.

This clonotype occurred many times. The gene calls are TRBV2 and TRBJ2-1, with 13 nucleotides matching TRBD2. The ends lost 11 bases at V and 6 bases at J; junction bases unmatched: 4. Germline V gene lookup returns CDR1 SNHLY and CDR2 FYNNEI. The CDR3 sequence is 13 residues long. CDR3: CAGGTSGANEQFF. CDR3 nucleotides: TGTGCCGGGGGGACTAGCGGGGCCAATGAGCAGTTCTTC.

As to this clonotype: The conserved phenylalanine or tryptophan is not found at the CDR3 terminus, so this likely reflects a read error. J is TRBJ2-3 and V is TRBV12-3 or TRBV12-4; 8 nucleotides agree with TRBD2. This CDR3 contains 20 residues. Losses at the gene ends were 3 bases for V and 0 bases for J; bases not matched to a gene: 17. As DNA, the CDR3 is TGTGCCAGCAGTTTTGGTCCTCATAGCGGGGATGCTACGAGCACAGATACGCAGTATTCT. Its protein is CASSFGPHSGDATSTDTQYS.

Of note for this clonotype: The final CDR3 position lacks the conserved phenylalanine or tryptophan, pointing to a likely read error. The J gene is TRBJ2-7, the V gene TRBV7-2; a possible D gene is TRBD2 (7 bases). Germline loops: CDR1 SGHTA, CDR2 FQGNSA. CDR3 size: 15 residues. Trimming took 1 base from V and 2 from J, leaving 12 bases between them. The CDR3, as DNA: TGTGCCAGCAGCTTAGAGGGGGGGGGCCCCTACGAGCAGTACCTC. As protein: CASSLEGGGPYEQYL.

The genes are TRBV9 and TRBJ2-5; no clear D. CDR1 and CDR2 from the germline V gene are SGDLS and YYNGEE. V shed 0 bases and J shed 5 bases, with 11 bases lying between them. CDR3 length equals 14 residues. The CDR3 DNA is TGTGCCAGCAGCGTAGCTGTCGGCGAGGAGACCCAGTACTTC. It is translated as CASSVAVGEETQYF.

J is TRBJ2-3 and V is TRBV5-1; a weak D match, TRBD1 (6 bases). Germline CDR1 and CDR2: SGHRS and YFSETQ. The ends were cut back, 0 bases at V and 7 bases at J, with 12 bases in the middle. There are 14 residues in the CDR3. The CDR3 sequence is CASSLGQEIHTQYF. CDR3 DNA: TGCGCCAGCAGCTTGGGACAGGAGATTCATACGCAGTATTTT.

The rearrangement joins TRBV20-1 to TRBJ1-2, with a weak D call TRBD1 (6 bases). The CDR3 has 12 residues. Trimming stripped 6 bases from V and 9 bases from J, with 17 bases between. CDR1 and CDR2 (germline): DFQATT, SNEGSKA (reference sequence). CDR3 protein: CSAPEADRSYTF. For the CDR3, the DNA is TGCAGTGCCCCAGAGGCCGACAGGAGCTACACCTTC.

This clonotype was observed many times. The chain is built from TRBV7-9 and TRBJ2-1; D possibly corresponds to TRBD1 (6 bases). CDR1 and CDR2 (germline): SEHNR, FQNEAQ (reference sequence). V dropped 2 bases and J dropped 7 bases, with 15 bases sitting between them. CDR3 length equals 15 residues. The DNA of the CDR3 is TGTGCCAGCAGCTTAAGTCTCAGGGGCGTTAATGAGCAGTTCTTC. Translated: CASSLSLRGVNEQFF.

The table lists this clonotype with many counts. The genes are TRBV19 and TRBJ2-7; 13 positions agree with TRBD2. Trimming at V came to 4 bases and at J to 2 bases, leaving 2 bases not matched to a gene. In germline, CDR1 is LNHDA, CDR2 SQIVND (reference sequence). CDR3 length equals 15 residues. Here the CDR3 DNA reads TGTGCCAGTAGTACGGGACTAGCGGGAACCTACGAGCAGTACTTC. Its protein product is CASSTGLAGTYEQYF.